Listed here are 7 T cell receptor beta chains from one sample, sequenced in a study of response to subunit inactivated influenza vaccine. TCRdb re-derived calls from the RT-PCR reads in MiXCR, one entry per CDR3 protein. The data show over 450,000 distinct CDR3 sequences, with 10% to 15% seen just once and 10% to 15% held by the top ten. Here the sequenced sample was PBMCs from blood, taken roughly 46 days after vaccination. The receptors originated from a middle-aged man who received an inactivated influenza vaccine.

The chain is built from TRBV6-1 and TRBJ2-5, with TRBD1 as a possible D gene (6 bases). CDR3 length: 14 residues. Looked up from germline, CDR1 is MNHNS and CDR2 is SASEGT. Trimming cost V 6 bases and J 2 bases, with 13 bases left between them. CDR3 region: CASSLPGQQETQYF. CDR3 in DNA: TGTGCCAGCAGCCTCCCAGGACAGCAAGAGACCCAGTACTTC.

This clonotype was seen a few times. The chain joins TRBV29-1 to TRBJ1-1; 12 nucleotides line up with TRBD1. Germline trimming cut 2 bases from V and 6 bases from J; bases unmatched to any gene: 4. Per the germline V gene, CDR1 is SQVTM and CDR2 is ANQGSEA. This CDR3 spans 14 amino acids. The CDR3, as DNA: TGCAGCGTTGAACCCGGGACAGGGGGCTCTGAAGCTTTCTTT. The encoded protein is CSVEPGTGGSEAFF.

This clonotype was counted between two and nine times. The chain joins TRBV7-2 to TRBJ2-7, with 8 bases lining up with TRBD1. This CDR3 is built from 14 residues. V lost 4 bases and J lost 3; bases outside the gene matches: 5. Germline values: CDR1 SGHTA, CDR2 FQGNSA. The chain's CDR3 is CASSYRDRLYEQYF. CDR3 DNA: TGTGCCAGCAGCTATCGGGACAGGCTCTACGAGCAGTACTTC.

This clonotype was picked up a small number of times. The chain has TRBV12-3 or TRBV12-4 and TRBJ1-3; 10 nucleotides line up with TRBD1. J was trimmed by 2 bases and V by 8 bases; bases with no gene match: 6. The CDR3 extends over 15 amino acids. The chain's CDR3 is CASGDRGRPGNTIYF. The CDR3 DNA reads TGTGCCAGCGGAGACAGGGGGCGACCTGGAAACACCATATATTTT.

This clonotype was observed a few times. V gene TRBV14 combines with J gene TRBJ2-2; D unclear. The V end lost 4 bases, the J end lost 2 bases, and 20 bases lay between the germline ends. Germline V gene lookup returns CDR1 SGHDN and CDR2 FVKESK. This CDR3 is built from 18 residues. CDR3 nucleotide sequence: TGTGCCAGCAGCCCTAGATCCCTCCGGGCCTTAAACACCGGGGAGCTGTTTTTT. Encoded protein: CASSPRSLRALNTGELFF.

This clonotype appeared many times. The chain combines TRBV28 with TRBJ2-2; D is uncertain. The V and J ends lost 6 bases and 5 bases respectively, with 13 bases between them. CDR1 and CDR2 from the germline V gene are MDHEN and SYDVKM. The CDR3 loop spans 14 amino acids. The CDR3 sequence: CASRGQRDTGELFF. The CDR3 DNA follows: TGTGCCAGCAGGGGCCAGCGAGATACCGGGGAGCTGTTTTTT.

The V gene is TRBV5-8, the J gene TRBJ2-1; tentative D call: TRBD2 (5 bases). Trimming removed 0 bases from V and 4 bases from J, with 14 bases in between. This CDR3 has 16 amino acids. CDR1 SGHTS and CDR2 YDEGEE come from the germline V gene. CDR3 sequence reads: CASSLGSSGNYNEQFF. Here the CDR3 DNA reads TGTGCCAGCAGCTTGGGAAGTTCGGGGAATTACAATGAGCAGTTCTTC. The entire variable domain, with the rest obtained from reference TRBV5-8 and TRBJ2-1, is as follows: EAGVTQSPTHLIKTRGQQATLRCSPISGHTSVYWYQQALGLGLQFLLWYDEGEERNRGNFPPRFSGRQFPNYSSELNVNALELEDSALYLCASSLGSSGNYNEQFFGPGTRLTVL.